These 21 T cell receptor beta chains share one sample of origin, sequenced in a study of CD8 T cells in ankylosing spondylitis. Each CDR3 protein is one row after TCRdb ran MiXCR on the 5' RACE reads. The sample contains about 160,000 distinct CDR3 sequences, around 45% of which appear only once. The specimen was synovial fluid, either unsorted or a sorted T cell fraction (not recorded which). These receptors were taken from a male donor with ankylosing spondylitis.

V is TRBV12-3 or TRBV12-4 and J is TRBJ1-1; no definite D call. The ends were cut back, 2 bases at V and 7 bases at J, with 8 bases in the middle. The CDR3 spans 12 residues. CDR3 coding DNA: TGTGCCAGCAGTTTAATTGTTGGTGAAGCTTTCTTT. It codes for CASSLIVGEAFF.

The chain recombines TRBV25-1 with TRBJ1-1; D call uncertain. The CDR3 is made up of 19 amino acids. Germline V gene data show CDR1 as MGHDK and CDR2 as SYGVNS. V lost 4 bases and J 2 bases, leaving 26 bases between the germline ends. Here the CDR3 reads CASSGLGLWRDGKNTEAFF. In DNA form, the CDR3 reads TGTGCCAGCAGTGGATTGGGTCTGTGGAGGGATGGGAAAAACACTGAAGCTTTCTTT.

The CDR3 DNA sequence: TGTGCCAGCAGCTTAGCCCTCGGTTACACTGAAGCTTTCTTT. Protein product: CASSLALGYTEAFF. The chain employs TRBV7-8 and TRBJ1-1; D gene uncertain. The V gene's germline CDR1 is SGHVS and CDR2 FQNEAQ. V dropped 0 bases and J dropped 3 bases, with 8 bases sitting between them. The CDR3 contains 14 residues.

CDR3 coding DNA: TGTGCCAGCAGTCCCAGGGAGGGGTCGGGTTTGACTGAAGCTTTCTTT. Amino acids: CASSPREGSGLTEAFF. The gene calls are TRBV6-2 or TRBV6-3 and TRBJ1-1; perhaps TRBD1 as D (5 bases). Deletions cut 5 bases from V and 5 bases from J, with 21 bases between. Germline-derived CDR1 and CDR2 are MNHEY and SVGEGT. The CDR3 has 16 residues.

The rearrangement links TRBV24-1 to TRBJ2-1, with 16 nucleotides matching TRBD2. J gave up 12 bases and V 3 bases, and 7 bases lay outside the gene matches. CDR1 is KGHDR and CDR2 is SFDVKD in the germline V gene. There are 16 residues in the CDR3. The CDR3 DNA reads as TGTGCCACCAGTGATCCGGGACTAGCGGGAGGGAACGGGCAGTTCTTC. Translating it yields CATSDPGLAGGNGQFF.

The chain joins TRBV5-1 to TRBJ2-3; a weak D match, TRBD1 (5 bases). This CDR3 is built from 16 residues. Looked up from germline, CDR1 is SGHRS and CDR2 is YFSETQ. Trimming removed 4 bases from V and 2 bases from J, with 17 bases in between. The CDR3 DNA reads as TGCGCCAGCAGCACCTACAGGCTCATGGACACAGATACGCAGTATTTT. It codes for CASSTYRLMDTDTQYF.

This clonotype has more than one count but fewer than ten. The rearrangement joins TRBV29-1 to TRBJ2-7; D may be TRBD1 or TRBD2 (5 bases each). The V end lost 6 bases, the J end lost 3 bases, and 18 bases lay between the germline ends. The CDR3 length is 14 residues. Germline assignment: CDR1 SQVTM and CDR2 ANQGSEA. The CDR3 region is CSVSPGTELYEQYF. The CDR3 nucleotides read TGCAGCGTCTCTCCCGGGACCGAGCTCTACGAGCAGTACTTC.

The gene calls are TRBV15 and TRBJ2-5; tentative D call: TRBD2 (6 bases). This CDR3 is 15 amino acids long. V was cut by 1 base and J by 5 bases, with 14 bases left in between. Germline V gene lookup returns CDR1 LNHNV and CDR2 YYDKDF (reference sequence). CDR3 nucleotides: TGTGCCACCAGCAGAGGTTGGGGAGGTTCCGAGACCCAGTACTTC. Protein sequence: CATSRGWGGSETQYF.

V gene TRBV20-1 combines with J gene TRBJ2-1, with a tentative D call TRBD2 (7 bases). Germline loops: CDR1 DFQATT, CDR2 SNEGSKA (reference sequence). This CDR3 comprises 15 residues. V lost 1 base to trimming and J lost 10 bases, with 20 bases between them. In DNA, the CDR3 is TGCAGTGCTAGAGGGATCCGAGGGGGGGCCTTGGAGCAGTTCTTC. It is translated as CSARGIRGGALEQFF.

The V call is TRBV3-1, the J call TRBJ1-6, with a tentative D call TRBD1 (6 bases). Per the germline V gene, CDR1 is LGHDT and CDR2 is YNNKEL (reference sequence). CDR3 length equals 16 residues. The V end was cut by 0 bases, the J end by 5 bases, with 11 bases between. The CDR3 nucleotides are TGTGCCAGCAGCCAAGATCCAGGGGATAATAATTCACCCCTCCACTTT. Its protein is CASSQDPGDNNSPLHF.

The chain employs TRBV9 and TRBJ1-1; no reliable D call. This CDR3 is 15 amino acids long. V lost 0 bases to trimming and J lost 4 bases, with 13 bases between them. From germline, CDR1 is SGDLS and CDR2 YYNGEE. The CDR3 spells CASSVARETSTEAFF. The CDR3 bases are TGTGCCAGCAGCGTAGCTAGGGAGACAAGCACTGAAGCTTTCTTT.

V is TRBV5-1 and J is TRBJ1-6; tentatively, D is TRBD1 (6 bases). Germline-derived CDR1 and CDR2 are SGHRS and YFSETQ. The V gene lost 0 bases and the J gene lost 8 bases, with 9 bases spanning the gap. The CDR3 runs 14 residues. The chain's CDR3 is CASSLAGAYSPLHF. CDR3 nucleotides: TGCGCCAGCAGCTTGGCAGGGGCGTATTCACCCCTCCACTTT.

The chain joins TRBV7-6 to TRBJ2-2; no reliable D call. V gave up 4 bases and J gave up 2 bases, with 8 bases separating them. The length of the CDR3 is 14 residues. The germline gives CDR1 SGHVS, CDR2 FNYEAQ. The CDR3 DNA reads as TGTGCCAGCAGCTCCTTCTCTAACACCGGGGAGCTGTTTTTT. Its protein is CASSSFSNTGELFF.

This clonotype was observed at least ten times. This chain links TRBV7-9 with TRBJ2-7; 13 nucleotides align to TRBD2. V dropped 4 bases and J dropped 3; count of bases not matched to a gene: 3. The V gene's germline CDR1 is SEHNR and CDR2 FQNEAQ (reference sequence). There are 15 residues in the CDR3. The CDR3, as DNA: TGTGCCAGCAGCTCCTGGACTAGCGGGGGCTACGAGCAGTACTTC. Its protein is CASSSWTSGGYEQYF.

In nucleotides, the CDR3 is TGTGCCACCAGTCCCCAAGACTCCTACGAGCAGTACTTC. As protein: CATSPQDSYEQYF. V usage is TRBV24-1 and J usage is TRBJ2-7; D call uncertain. Germline V gene sequence: CDR1 KGHDR, CDR2 SFDVKD. V lost 6 bases to trimming and J lost 0 bases, with 8 bases between them. This CDR3 has 13 residues.

This chain uses TRBV12-3 or TRBV12-4 with TRBJ2-2, with D uncertain. This CDR3 comprises 14 residues. V was cut by 3 bases and J by 3 bases, with 8 bases left in between. The CDR3 region is CASSFIGDTGELFF. The CDR3 DNA sequence: TGTGCCAGCAGTTTTATTGGGGACACCGGGGAGCTGTTTTTT.

The chain links TRBV20-1 to TRBJ2-1; TRBD2 aligns across 8 bases. Trimming at V came to 1 base and at J to 3 bases, leaving 5 bases not matched to a gene. The CDR3 sequence is 15 residues long. Germline CDR1 DFQATT, CDR2 SNEGSKA (reference sequence). The CDR3 sequence is CSARGASGYYNEQFF. CDR3 bases: TGCAGTGCTAGAGGCGCTAGCGGGTACTACAATGAGCAGTTCTTC.

The sample holds many counts of this clonotype. CDR3 sequence: CASSYPRPAGGAVRYQETQYF. CDR3 nucleotides: TGTGCCAGCAGTTACCCCCGGCCCGCGGGGGGAGCGGTTAGGTACCAAGAGACCCAGTACTTC. The chain carries TRBV28 and TRBJ2-5; the match to TRBD2 covers 8 bases. Germline CDR1 MDHEN, CDR2 SYDVKM. Trimming cost V 4 bases and J 0 bases; bases outside gene matches: 22. This CDR3 spans 21 amino acids.

This clonotype was observed a handful of times. This chain uses TRBV24-1 with TRBJ2-1; 11 bases line up with TRBD1. Germline CDR1 KGHDR, CDR2 SFDVKD. CDR3 length equals 19 residues. V lost 5 bases and J lost 8; bases outside the gene matches: 19. The CDR3 bases are TGTGCCACCAGTGGTTGGACAGGGGGCGATCGGGACGGCCCCGATGAGCAGTTCTTC. It is translated as CATSGWTGGDRDGPDEQFF.

V and J are TRBV5-5 and TRBJ2-5; 8 bases are shared with TRBD1. This CDR3 contains 14 residues. Per germline, CDR1 SGHKS and CDR2 YYEKEE (reference sequence). Trimming cost V 0 bases and J 5 bases; bases outside gene matches: 3. DNA for the CDR3: TGTGCCAGCAGCTTGGCAGGGGGCTTTGAGACCCAGTACTTC. Its translation is CASSLAGGFETQYF.

CDR3 coding DNA: TGTGCCAGCAGCGAAGGGACAGGAGGGGGCACAGATACGCAGTATTTT. It is translated as CASSEGTGGGTDTQYF. The rearrangement joins TRBV9 to TRBJ2-3; TRBD1 matches at 8 bases. Trimming at V came to 3 bases and at J to 1 base, leaving 7 bases not matched to a gene. CDR1 is SGDLS and CDR2 is YYNGEE in the germline V gene. The CDR3 is 16 residues long.